A selection of T cell receptor beta chains follows, all from one sample in a study of blood T cell repertoires in COVID-19. Clones were sequenced by immunoSEQ multiplex PCR, and TCRdb holds only the in-frame ones, with some missing. Of about 85,000 clones listed, around four fifths are singletons. The sequenced sample consisted of peripheral blood. These receptor sequences come from a man between 65 and 85 years old with acute or convalescent COVID-19. The CDR3 runs from the conserved cysteine through the conserved F or W. D genes are given only for firm matches. Size tells how often a clone was seen (once, few, many) or the class of an expanded clone, and some rows leave it out.

v_call	clone_size	j_call	d_call	cdr3_aa	cdr3_nt
TRBV5-1	-	TRBJ1-3	TRBD1	CASSLTGATGNTIYF	TGCGCCAGCAGCTTGACAGGGGCCACTGGAAACACCATATATTTT
TRBV5-6	-	TRBJ2-3	TRBD1	CASSPTTGGWSDTQYF	TGTGCCAGCAGCCCTACGACAGGGGGCTGGTCAGATACGCAGTATTTT
TRBV27	-	TRBJ1-2	-	CASSGGIGYGYTF	TGTGCCAGCAGCGGGGGAATAGGCTATGGCTACACCTTC
TRBV5-1	-	TRBJ1-1	-	CASSFSLRGNTEAFF	TGCGCCAGCAGCTTTTCCTTACGGGGGAACACTGAAGCTTTCTTT
TRBV20-1	-	TRBJ1-2	-	CSARWGGYTF	TGCAGTGCTAGGTGGGGCGGCTACACCTTC
TRBV6-5	-	TRBJ1-2	-	CASSSSGHYYTF	TGTGCCAGCAGTTCCTCGGGACATTACTACACCTTC
TRBV5-1	-	TRBJ2-1	TRBD1	CASSSGTGVYNEQFF	TGCGCCAGCAGCTCTGGGACAGGTGTATACAATGAGCAGTTCTTC
TRBV6-6	-	TRBJ2-5	-	CASSPEFRETQYF	TGTGCCAGCAGTCCAGAATTCCGAGAGACCCAGTACTTC
TRBV5-1	-	TRBJ1-2	-	CASSLAGADSTPGTYGYTF	TGCGCCAGCAGCTTGGCCGGGGCCGACAGCACACCGGGGACTTATGGCTACACCTTC
TRBV10-3	-	TRBJ2-5	TRBD2	CAISDLAGGAETQYF	TGTGCCATCAGTGATTTAGCGGGGGGCGCAGAGACCCAGTACTTC
TRBV3-1/TRBV3-2	-	TRBJ1-2	-	CASSQGWAGERYTF	TGTGCCAGCAGCCAAGGTTGGGCAGGGGAACGCTACACCTTC
TRBV19	-	TRBJ2-1	TRBD1	CASSLGTGRSDEQFF	TGTGCCAGTAGTCTTGGGACAGGGAGGTCGGATGAGCAGTTCTTC
TRBV5-1	-	TRBJ1-6	-	CASSLDSNSPLHF	TGCGCCAGCAGCTTGGACAGTAATTCACCCCTCCACTTT
TRBV12-3/TRBV12-4	-	TRBJ1-5	-	CASRISPNQPQHF	TGTGCCAGCAGAATTAGTCCAAATCAGCCCCAGCATTTT
TRBV7-9	once	TRBJ2-1	TRBD1	CASSLDRVSNEQFF	TGTGCCAGCAGCCTGGACAGGGTTTCTAATGAGCAGTTCTTC
TRBV3-1/TRBV3-2	once	TRBJ2-1	TRBD1	CASSSPDRGNDEQFF	TGTGCCAGCAGCTCCCCGGACAGGGGTAACGATGAGCAGTTCTTC
TRBV3-1/TRBV3-2	-	TRBJ2-3	-	CASSTRTDTQYF	TGTGCCAGCAGCACACGCACAGATACGCAGTATTTT
TRBV6-9	-	TRBJ1-4	TRBD1	CASSGKGAEKLFF	TGTGCCAGCAGTGGGAAGGGGGCTGAAAAACTGTTTTTT
TRBV7-3	-	TRBJ2-2	TRBD2	CASSPQRGGRITGELFF	TGTGCCAGCAGCCCGCAGCGGGGGGGCCGTATCACCGGGGAGCTGTTTTTT
TRBV5-1	few	TRBJ2-1	TRBD2	CASSISGGRSYNEQFF	TGCGCCAGCAGCATTAGCGGGGGGCGTTCCTACAATGAGCAGTTCTTC
TRBV5-1	once	TRBJ1-1	-	CASSFGGSVAEAFF	TGCGCCAGCAGCTTCGGAGGGTCAGTGGCTGAAGCTTTCTTT
TRBV5-1	-	TRBJ2-2	-	CASSLSTGNTGELFF	TGCGCCAGCAGCTTAAGTACTGGGAACACCGGGGAGCTGTTTTTT
TRBV28	-	TRBJ2-5	TRBD1	CASSSTDRVQTQYF	TGTGCCAGCAGTTCCACGGACAGGGTCCAGACCCAGTACTTC
TRBV4-1	-	TRBJ2-3	TRBD2	CASSQDSRGVDTQYF	TGCGCCAGCAGCCAAGATAGTCGGGGGGTCGATACGCAGTATTTT
TRBV6-2/TRBV6-3	once	TRBJ1-1	TRBD1	CASSDRANTEAFF	TGTGCCAGCAGTGACAGGGCGAACACTGAAGCTTTCTTT
TRBV4-1	-	TRBJ1-4	-	CASSQDNRGSGEKLFF	TGCGCCAGCAGCCAAGATAATAGGGGTTCCGGGGAAAAACTGTTTTTT
TRBV19	-	TRBJ1-1	-	CASSIGRAEAFF	TGTGCCAGTAGTATCGGGAGGGCTGAAGCTTTCTTT
TRBV10-1	-	TRBJ1-4	-	CASSDADRLFF	TGCGCCAGCAGTGATGCGGATAGACTGTTTTTT
TRBV4-1	-	TRBJ2-3	-	CASSPLQYSTDTQYF	TGCGCCAGCAGCCCGTTGCAGTATAGCACAGATACGCAGTATTTT